This T cell receptor beta chain was captured by sequencing in a study of patients and donors after allogeneic stem cell transplantation (dated by TCRdb to 2020 to 2022). This clonotype occurred a few times. Its binding antigen is unknown. Base-call qualities are not available, and no considerably larger clone is one nucleotide away. The receptor library was made with RT-PCR. The listed sequencing device is NextSeq 550. TCRdb redid the processing of the public reads, applying fastp at Q25 and MiXCR, and retained in-frame beta chains. Every CDR3 protein is listed once, alongside the most common genes and DNA of its rows. The sample contains about 200,000 distinct CDR3 sequences, 38% of them found a single time. Approximately 10% of the sample is in the top ten clones. This clonotype was obtained from a human donor who was either an allogeneic HSCT recipient or a stem cell or donor lymphocyte infusion donor (not recorded which). It is not recorded whose cells these are; they may come from a transplant donor. Sequenced material: blood, either unsorted or a sorted T cell fraction (not recorded which).

The CDR3 protein sequence reads: CASSLGDRLNSPLHF. The DNA sequence is as follows: TGCGCCAGCAGCTTGGGGGACAGGCTGAATTCACCCCTCCACTTT. The chain employs TRBV5-1 and TRBJ1-6; 8 of the junction bases match TRBD1. From the cysteine through the phenylalanine, the CDR3 covers 15 amino acids. The read is trimmed to its CDR3 DNA, 45 bases read in frame from base 1. Trimming removed 0 bases from V and 7 bases from J; the gene matches leave 3 bases unexplained. The germline V gene provides CDR1 SGHRS and CDR2 YFSETQ.